These 27 T cell receptor beta chains share one sample of origin, sequenced in a study of blood T cell repertoires in COVID-19. The data were produced by immunoSEQ multiplex PCR, yet TCRdb's version contains in-frame clones alone and is incomplete. The table lists just under 350,000 clones, 85% to 90% of them singletons. Sequenced material: peripheral blood. Receptor source: a woman in her 70s with COVID-19, enrolled during active disease.

The rearrangement uses TRBV5-4 and TRBJ2-1; the match to TRBD2 covers 10 bases. This CDR3 is built from 14 residues. Germline V CDR1 and CDR2: SGHNT, YYREEE (reference sequence). V trimming: 4 bases; J trimming: 7 bases; junction bases outside the gene matches: 5. CDR3 DNA: TGTGCCAGCAGCATACTAGCGGGGTTAAATGAGCAGTTCTTC. This codes for CASSILAGLNEQFF.

In its sample, this clone was seen once. The chain carries TRBV7-2 and TRBJ1-3, with D tentatively TRBD1 (6 bases). V was clipped by 4 bases and J by 0 bases, with 13 bases between them. The CDR3 sequence is 16 residues long. The V gene's germline CDR1 is SGHTA and CDR2 FQGNSA. The CDR3 spells CASSSKTGSSGNTIYF. CDR3 DNA sequence: TGTGCCAGCAGCTCGAAGACAGGTTCCTCTGGAAACACCATATATTTT.

The V and J genes are TRBV5-1 and TRBJ1-4, with D perhaps matching TRBD1 (5 bases). V dropped 2 bases and J dropped 0 bases, with 8 bases sitting between them. The CDR3 runs 15 residues. Germline CDR1 reads SGHRS; CDR2 reads YFSETQ. The CDR3 sequence: CASSFQGATNEKLFF. CDR3 nucleotides: TGCGCCAGCAGCTTCCAGGGTGCAACTAATGAAAAACTGTTTTTT.

The chain employs TRBV7-9 and TRBJ1-2; the D is unclear. Per germline, CDR1 SEHNR and CDR2 FQNEAQ (reference sequence). The CDR3 has 14 residues. V lost 1 base and J 5 bases, leaving 11 bases between the germline ends. Here the CDR3 DNA reads TGTGCCAGCAGCTTAGAGGCGGCGGGGTATGGCTACACCTTC. As protein: CASSLEAAGYGYTF.

This rearrangement joins TRBV10-3 to TRBJ2-7; 8 bases agree with TRBD1. This CDR3 is 12 amino acids long. Germline trimming cut 7 bases from V and 7 bases from J; bases unmatched to any gene: 6. Per germline, CDR1 ENHRY and CDR2 SYGVKD. The CDR3 loop is CAIMGQAREQYF. The CDR3 nucleotides are TGTGCCATCATGGGACAGGCTCGGGAGCAGTACTTC.

V gene TRBV2 combines with J gene TRBJ2-7, with 8 nucleotides matching TRBD2. V shed 8 bases and J 2 bases; nucleotides not matched to a gene: 11. This CDR3 is 15 amino acids long. Germline V lookup: CDR1 SNHLY, CDR2 FYNNEI. The CDR3 nucleotides read TGTGCCAGCCAACTCCGGACTAGCTTTACCTACGAGCAGTACTTC. Its translation is CASQLRTSFTYEQYF.

The chain recombines TRBV30 with TRBJ2-7, with 10 nucleotides matching TRBD2. CDR1 and CDR2 (germline): GTSNPN, SVGIG (reference sequence). There are 13 residues in the CDR3. The ends lost 3 bases at V and 2 bases at J; junction bases unmatched: 1. The CDR3 DNA reads as TGTGCCTGGAGCACTAGCGGGGCCTACGAGCAGTACTTC. Protein sequence: CAWSTSGAYEQYF.

On this clone itself: One end of the junction varies from germline; a read error may be responsible. This chain connects TRBV7-2 to TRBJ2-5, with 12 bases fitting TRBD2. In germline, CDR1 is SGHTA, CDR2 FQGNSA. The CDR3 extends over 16 amino acids. CDR3 nucleotides: TGTGCCAGCAGCCTAGCGGGGGGGCGTCCTGAAGAGACCCAGTACTTC. Its translation is CASSLAGGRPEETQYF.

The chain joins TRBV19 to TRBJ1-2; 7 nucleotides line up with TRBD1. There are 15 residues in the CDR3. The J segment lost 3 bases and the V segment lost 5 bases, leaving 9 bases of the junction unmatched. Per the germline V gene, CDR1 is LNHDA and CDR2 is SQIVND (reference sequence). The CDR3 DNA reads as TGTGCCAGTAGTCCAAACGACAGGGCTGACTATGGCTACACCTTC. This codes for CASSPNDRADYGYTF.

The V and J genes are TRBV9 and TRBJ1-6; D is possibly TRBD1 (6 bases). Germline values: CDR1 SGDLS, CDR2 YYNGEE. V lost 3 bases to trimming and J lost 6 bases, with 16 bases between them. The length of the CDR3 is 16 residues. Here the CDR3 DNA reads TGTGCCAGCAGCGGATACAGGGCTAGTGGTAATTCACCCCTCCACTTT. Translating it yields CASSGYRASGNSPLHF.

The DNA of the CDR3 is TGTGCCAGCAGCTTAGATAGTGGTTCCTACAATGAGCAGTTCTTC. Amino acid sequence: CASSLDSGSYNEQFF. The chain is built from TRBV7-9 and TRBJ2-1; D ambiguous. Germline CDR1 is SEHNR and CDR2 is FQNEAQ (reference sequence). The CDR3 consists of 15 residues. Trimming removed 1 base at V and 1 base at J, with 8 bases between.

The chain couples TRBV6-5 to TRBJ2-5; 12 nucleotides match TRBD1. J lost 5 bases, V lost 6 bases, and 4 bases had no gene match. This CDR3 comprises 14 residues. Germline CDR1 and CDR2: MNHEY and SVGAGI. CDR3 coding DNA: TGTGCCAGCAGGGGGACAGGGGGCAAGGAGACCCAGTACTTC. Protein product: CASRGTGGKETQYF.

A few counts support this clone. The genes are TRBV4-1 and TRBJ1-5; D remains unclear. Trimming took off 0 bases at V and 6 bases at J, with 21 bases between the two ends. The CDR3 totals 18 residues. The germline V gene has CDR1 MGHRA and CDR2 YSYEKL. CDR3 region: CASSQDPSQAADRQPQHF. DNA for the CDR3: TGCGCCAGCAGCCAAGATCCCTCCCAGGCCGCTGATCGTCAGCCCCAGCATTTT.

CDR3 sequence: CASRDRITSYEQYF. DNA for the CDR3: TGTGCCAGCAGGGACAGGATAACCTCCTACGAGCAGTACTTC. The chain joins TRBV2 to TRBJ2-7; 7 bases line up with TRBD1. J was trimmed by 0 bases and V by 6 bases; bases with no gene match: 5. The germline V gene encodes CDR1 SNHLY and CDR2 FYNNEI. The length of the CDR3 is 14 residues.

The genes are TRBV30 and TRBJ1-2, with 8 bases aligning to TRBD1. Per the germline V gene, CDR1 is GTSNPN and CDR2 is SVGIG (reference sequence). The V segment lost 8 bases and the J segment 4 bases; nucleotides outside the gene matches: 6. The CDR3 covers 12 residues. CDR3 region: CARDRHPYGYTF. The DNA for the CDR3 is TGTGCCAGGGACAGGCACCCCTATGGCTACACCTTC.

This chain connects TRBV10-2 to TRBJ1-6; 10 nucleotides agree with TRBD1. Per the germline V gene, CDR1 is WSHSY and CDR2 is SAAADI. The CDR3 sequence is 14 residues long. V shed 5 bases and J 7 bases; nucleotides not matched to a gene: 2. The CDR3 DNA reads as TGCGCCAGCAGTAGGACAGGGGGAAATTCACCCCTCCACTTT. It codes for CASSRTGGNSPLHF.

The gene calls are TRBV10-2 and TRBJ1-2; 9 nucleotides align to TRBD1. V lost 4 bases to trimming and J lost 5 bases; unmatched junction nucleotides: 5. This CDR3 region has 14 residues. Germline V gene sequence: CDR1 WSHSY, CDR2 SAAADI. The CDR3 here is CASSVDGTGYGYTF. The CDR3 DNA reads as TGCGCCAGCAGTGTCGACGGGACAGGGTATGGCTACACCTTC.

V and J are TRBV7-7 and TRBJ2-5; TRBD2 aligns across 10 bases. CDR3 length equals 15 residues. CDR1 and CDR2 from the germline V gene are SSHAT and FNYEAQ (reference sequence). V lost 8 bases, J lost 4 bases, and 10 bases stayed unmatched. CDR3 DNA: TGTGCCAGCTCCCCGGGGGTAGCGGGGGGAGAGACCCAGTACTTC. This gives the protein CASSPGVAGGETQYF.

This clone came up a few times. The rearrangement uses TRBV11-2 and TRBJ1-2, with 9 nucleotides matching TRBD1. V was pared by 1 base and J by 8 bases, with 8 bases of the junction left unmatched. The CDR3 extends over 15 amino acids. CDR1 SGHAT and CDR2 FQNNGV come from the germline V gene. The CDR3: CASSLVHTGGGGYTF. CDR3 coding DNA: TGTGCCAGCAGCTTAGTGCACACAGGGGGCGGCGGCTACACCTTC.

V is TRBV5-1 and J is TRBJ2-3; TRBD2 matches 9 bases. Germline CDR1 SGHRS, CDR2 YFSETQ. The ends lost 0 bases at V and 5 bases at J; junction bases unmatched: 7. The CDR3 runs to 16 residues. CDR3 sequence: CASSLALAGEIDTQYF. CDR3 DNA: TGCGCCAGCAGCTTGGCCTTAGCGGGGGAGATAGATACGCAGTATTTT. Based on the CDR3 plus reference TRBV5-1 and TRBJ2-3, the full variable domain is KAGVTQTPRYLIKTRGQQVTLSCSPISGHRSVSWYQQTPGQGLQFLFEYFSETQRNKGNFPGRFSGRQFSNSRSEMNVSTLELGDSALYLCASSLALAGEIDTQYFGPGTRLTVL.

The chain combines TRBV29-1 with TRBJ1-2, with 7 nucleotides matching TRBD1. CDR3 length equals 11 residues. With V trimmed by 4 bases and J by 7 bases, 3 bases remained unmatched. CDR1 and CDR2 from the germline V gene are SQVTM and ANQGSEA. DNA for the CDR3: TGCAGCGTTGCCACAGGGGTTGGCTACACCTTC. It is translated as CSVATGVGYTF.

This clone was seen a handful of times. The chain joins TRBV7-2 to TRBJ2-1, with D hard to call. Germline V gene data show CDR1 as SGHTA and CDR2 as FQGNSA. The CDR3 length is 15 residues. Trimming removed 5 bases from V and 0 bases from J, with 11 bases in between. Here the CDR3 reads CASSPVLSSYNEQFF. CDR3 DNA: TGTGCCAGCAGCCCGGTTCTTAGCTCCTACAATGAGCAGTTCTTC.

The gene calls are TRBV3-1 (or the pseudogene TRBV3-2) and TRBJ2-2; 8 bases align to TRBD1. Looked up from germline, CDR1 is LGHDT and CDR2 is YNNKEL (reference sequence). The CDR3 length is 15 residues. With V trimmed by 1 base and J by 7 bases, 5 bases remained unmatched. Here the CDR3 DNA reads TGTGCCAGCAGCCAAGGGACAGGGATGGTCGGGGAGCTGTTTTTT. This gives the protein CASSQGTGMVGELFF.

A single count supports this clone. The rearrangement links TRBV4-1 to TRBJ2-3; D may be TRBD2 (6 bases). In germline, CDR1 is MGHRA, CDR2 YSYEKL. CDR3 length: 13 amino acids. Deletions cut 2 bases from V and 5 bases from J, with 8 bases between. The CDR3 region is CASSQQGLDTQYF. The DNA for the CDR3 is TGCGCCAGCAGCCAACAGGGACTAGATACGCAGTATTTT.

This clone occurred a few times. The chain combines TRBV6-5 with TRBJ1-6; D is undetermined. The length of the CDR3 is 14 residues. Germline V gives CDR1 MNHEY, CDR2 SVGAGI. V was cut by 6 bases and J by 4 bases, with 10 bases left in between. CDR3 nucleotides: TGTGCCAGCAGCGCGGGCCCGTATAATTCACCCCTCCACTTT. Translation: CASSAGPYNSPLHF.

The chain carries TRBV6-1 and TRBJ1-5; D possibly corresponds to TRBD1 (5 bases). The V gene's germline CDR1 is MNHNS and CDR2 SASEGT. This CDR3 is built from 15 residues. Trimming removed 5 bases at V and 0 bases at J, with 11 bases between. CDR3 loop: CASSPDSNSNQPQHF. CDR3 nucleotide sequence: TGTGCCAGCAGTCCCGACAGTAATAGCAATCAGCCCCAGCATTTT.

The chain is built from TRBV6-1 and TRBJ1-3; the D is unclear. The CDR3 has 14 amino acids. CDR1 and CDR2 from the germline V gene are MNHNS and SASEGT. Trimming took 3 bases from V and 0 from J, leaving 6 bases between them. Here the CDR3 DNA reads TGTGCCAGCAGTGACACCTACTCTGGAAACACCATATATTTT. Amino acid sequence: CASSDTYSGNTIYF.